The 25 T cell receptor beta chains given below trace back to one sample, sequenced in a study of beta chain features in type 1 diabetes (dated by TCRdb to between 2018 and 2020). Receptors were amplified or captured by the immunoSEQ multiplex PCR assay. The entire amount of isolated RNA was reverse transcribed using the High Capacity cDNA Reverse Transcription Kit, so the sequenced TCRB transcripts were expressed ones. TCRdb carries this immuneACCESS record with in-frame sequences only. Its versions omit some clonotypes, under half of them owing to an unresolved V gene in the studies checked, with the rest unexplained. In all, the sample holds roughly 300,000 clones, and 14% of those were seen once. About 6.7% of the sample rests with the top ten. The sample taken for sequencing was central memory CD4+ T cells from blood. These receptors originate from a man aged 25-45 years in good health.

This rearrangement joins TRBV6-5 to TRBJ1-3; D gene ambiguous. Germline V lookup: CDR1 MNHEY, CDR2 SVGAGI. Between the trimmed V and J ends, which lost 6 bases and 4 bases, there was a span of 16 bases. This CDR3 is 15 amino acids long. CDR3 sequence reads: CASRDTKGRGNTIYF. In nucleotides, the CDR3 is TGTGCCAGCAGAGACACAAAGGGCAGGGGAAACACCATATATTTT.

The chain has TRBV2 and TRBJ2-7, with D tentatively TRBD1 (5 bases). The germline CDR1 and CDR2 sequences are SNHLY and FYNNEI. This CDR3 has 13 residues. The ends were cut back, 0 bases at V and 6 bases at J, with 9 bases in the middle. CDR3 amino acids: CASSEALRGEQYF. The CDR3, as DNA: TGTGCCAGCAGTGAAGCGCTTAGGGGCGAGCAGTACTTC.

CDR3 sequence: CASSLAGRGDTQYF. The CDR3, as DNA: TGTGCCAGCAGCTTGGCGGGACGGGGAGATACGCAGTATTTT. The gene calls are TRBV5-6 and TRBJ2-3; D is possibly TRBD1 or TRBD2 (5 bases each). The CDR3 sequence is 14 residues long. Germline V CDR1 and CDR2: SGHDT, YYEEEE. V was pared by 0 bases and J by 5 bases, with 10 bases between.

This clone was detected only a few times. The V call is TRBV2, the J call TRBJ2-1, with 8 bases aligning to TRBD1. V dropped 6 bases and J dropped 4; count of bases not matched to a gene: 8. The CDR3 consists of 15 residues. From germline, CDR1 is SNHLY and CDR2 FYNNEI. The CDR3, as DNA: TGTGCCAGCAGGGAAACAGGGGGTTCTTACAATGAGCAGTTCTTC. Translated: CASRETGGSYNEQFF.

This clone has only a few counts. CDR3 sequence reads: CASYEHEQFF. The CDR3 DNA reads as TGTGCCAGCTACGAGCATGAGCAGTTCTTC. The chain combines TRBV2 with TRBJ2-1; D is unresolved. Germline V CDR1 and CDR2: SNHLY, FYNNEI. The CDR3 covers 10 residues. V gave up 8 bases and J gave up 8 bases, with 7 bases separating them.

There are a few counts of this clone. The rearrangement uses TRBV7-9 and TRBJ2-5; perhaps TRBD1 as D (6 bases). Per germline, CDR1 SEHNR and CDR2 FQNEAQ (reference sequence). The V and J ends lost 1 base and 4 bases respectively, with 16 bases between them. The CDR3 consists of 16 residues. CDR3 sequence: CASSLVPPQGIETQYF. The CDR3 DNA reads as TGTGCCAGCAGCTTAGTTCCCCCGCAGGGGATAGAGACCCAGTACTTC. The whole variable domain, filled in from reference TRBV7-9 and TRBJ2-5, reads DTGVSQNPRHKITKRGQNVTFRCDPISEHNRLYWYRQTLGQGPEFLTYFQNEAQLEKSRLLSDRFSAERPKGSFSTLEIQRTEQGDSAMYLCASSLVPPQGIETQYFGPGTRLLVL.

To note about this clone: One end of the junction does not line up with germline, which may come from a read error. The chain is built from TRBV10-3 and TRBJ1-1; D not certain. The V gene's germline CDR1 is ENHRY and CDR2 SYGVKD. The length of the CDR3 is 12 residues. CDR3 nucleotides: TGTGCCAGCAGTTTCTTGGGCCTTGAAGCTTTCTTT. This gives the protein CASSFLGLEAFF.

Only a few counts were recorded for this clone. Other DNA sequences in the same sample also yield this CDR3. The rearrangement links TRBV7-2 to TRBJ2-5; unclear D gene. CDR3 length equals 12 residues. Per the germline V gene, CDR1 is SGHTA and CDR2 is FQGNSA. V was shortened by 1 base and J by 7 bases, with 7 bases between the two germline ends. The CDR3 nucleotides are TGTGCCAGCAGCTTAGGGGGTGGGACCCAGTACTTC. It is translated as CASSLGGGTQYF.

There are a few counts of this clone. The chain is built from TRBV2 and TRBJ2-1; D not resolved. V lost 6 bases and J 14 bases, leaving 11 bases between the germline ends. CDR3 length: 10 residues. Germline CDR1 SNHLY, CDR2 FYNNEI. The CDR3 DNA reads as TGTGCCAGCAGAAGACTGACGGAGTTCTTC. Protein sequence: CASRRLTEFF.

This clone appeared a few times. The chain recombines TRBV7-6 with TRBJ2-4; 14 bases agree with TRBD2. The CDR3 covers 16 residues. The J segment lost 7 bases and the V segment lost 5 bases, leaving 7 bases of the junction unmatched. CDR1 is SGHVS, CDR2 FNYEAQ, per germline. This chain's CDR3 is CASSIRLAGGPNIQYF. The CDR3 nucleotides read TGTGCCAGCAGCATTAGACTAGCGGGAGGGCCCAACATTCAGTACTTC.

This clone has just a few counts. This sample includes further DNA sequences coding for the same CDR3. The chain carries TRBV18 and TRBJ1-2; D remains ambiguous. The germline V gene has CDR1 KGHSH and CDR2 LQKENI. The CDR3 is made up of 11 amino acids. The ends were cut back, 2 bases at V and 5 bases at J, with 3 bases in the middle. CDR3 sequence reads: CASSPEYGYTF. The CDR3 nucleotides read TGTGCCAGCTCACCAGAATATGGCTACACCTTC.

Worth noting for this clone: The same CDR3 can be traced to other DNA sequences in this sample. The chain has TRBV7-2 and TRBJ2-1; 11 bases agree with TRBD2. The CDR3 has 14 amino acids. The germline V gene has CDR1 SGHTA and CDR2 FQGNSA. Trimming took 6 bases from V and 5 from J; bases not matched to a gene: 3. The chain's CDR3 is CASSSGGADNEQFF. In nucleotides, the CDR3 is TGTGCCAGCAGTAGCGGGGGGGCCGACAATGAGCAGTTCTTC.

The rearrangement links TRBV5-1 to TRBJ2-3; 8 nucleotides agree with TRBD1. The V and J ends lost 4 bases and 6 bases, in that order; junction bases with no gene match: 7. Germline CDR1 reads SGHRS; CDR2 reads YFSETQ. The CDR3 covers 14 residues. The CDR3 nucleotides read TGCGCCAGCAGCCCTGGACAGGGCTGGGATACGCAGTATTTT. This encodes CASSPGQGWDTQYF.

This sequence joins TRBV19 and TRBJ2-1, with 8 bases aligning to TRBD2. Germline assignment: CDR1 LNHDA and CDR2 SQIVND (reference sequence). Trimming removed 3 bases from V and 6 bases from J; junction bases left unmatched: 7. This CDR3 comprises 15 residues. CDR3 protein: CASSIGTSIVNEQFF. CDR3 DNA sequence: TGTGCCAGTAGTATCGGGACTAGTATCGTCAATGAGCAGTTCTTC.

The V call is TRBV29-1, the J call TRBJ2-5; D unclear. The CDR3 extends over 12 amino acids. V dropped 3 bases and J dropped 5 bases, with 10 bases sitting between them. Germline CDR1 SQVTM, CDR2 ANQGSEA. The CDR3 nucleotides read TGCAGCGTTGACGCCCTTTCGGAGACCCAGTACTTC. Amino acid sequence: CSVDALSETQYF.

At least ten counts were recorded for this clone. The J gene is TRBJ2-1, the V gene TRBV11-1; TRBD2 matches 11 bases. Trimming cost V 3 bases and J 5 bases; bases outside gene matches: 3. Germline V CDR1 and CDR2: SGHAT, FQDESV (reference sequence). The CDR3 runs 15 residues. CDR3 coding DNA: TGTGCCAGCAGCTTTGGGACTAGCGGCCACAATGAGCAGTTCTTC. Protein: CASSFGTSGHNEQFF. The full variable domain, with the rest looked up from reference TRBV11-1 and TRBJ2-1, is EAEVAQSPRYKITEKSQAVAFWCDPISGHATLYWYRQILGQGPELLVQFQDESVVDDSQLPKDRFSAERLKGVDSTLKIQPAELGDSAMYLCASSFGTSGHNEQFFGPGTRLTVL.

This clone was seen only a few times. CDR3 coding DNA: TGCGCCAGCAGCCAATCCAGGGGGAGGACTGAAGCTTTCTTT. As protein: CASSQSRGRTEAFF. This rearrangement joins TRBV4-3 to TRBJ1-1; 7 nucleotides align to TRBD1. From germline, CDR1 is LGHNA and CDR2 YSLEER. V was clipped by 2 bases and J by 5 bases; unmatched bases: 5. This CDR3 is 14 amino acids long.

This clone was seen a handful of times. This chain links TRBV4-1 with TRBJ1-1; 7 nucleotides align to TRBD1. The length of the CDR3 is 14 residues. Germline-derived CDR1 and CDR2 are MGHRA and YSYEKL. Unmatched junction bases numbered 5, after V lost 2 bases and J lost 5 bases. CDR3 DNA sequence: TGCGCCAGCAGCCAATCCAGGGGGAGGACTGAAGCTTTCTTT. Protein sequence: CASSQSRGRTEAFF.

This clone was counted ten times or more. CDR3 residues: CASVARLAGGPDTQYF. As DNA, the CDR3 is TGTGCCAGCGTAGCCCGACTAGCGGGAGGGCCGGATACGCAGTATTTT. The rearrangement joins TRBV21-1 to TRBJ2-3; TRBD2, as called in the table, went unchecked against the DNA. TRBV21-1 corresponds to a pseudogene. The CDR3 loop spans 16 amino acids.

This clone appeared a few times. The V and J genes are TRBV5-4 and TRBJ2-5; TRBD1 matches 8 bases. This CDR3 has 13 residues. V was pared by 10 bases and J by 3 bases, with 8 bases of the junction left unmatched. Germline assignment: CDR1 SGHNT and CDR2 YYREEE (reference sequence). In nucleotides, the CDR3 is TGTGCCTGTACGGGGACAGGAGAAGAGACCCAGTACTTC. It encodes CACTGTGEETQYF.

This CDR3 reads CASSPVVGTEAFF. The CDR3 bases are TGTGCCAGTAGTCCCGTTGTGGGCACTGAAGCTTTCTTT. The chain links TRBV19 to TRBJ1-1, with D unresolved. Trimming shortened V by 5 bases and J by 4 bases, and 11 bases separated the two germline ends. The length of the CDR3 is 13 residues. Germline V gene sequence: CDR1 LNHDA, CDR2 SQIVND (reference sequence).

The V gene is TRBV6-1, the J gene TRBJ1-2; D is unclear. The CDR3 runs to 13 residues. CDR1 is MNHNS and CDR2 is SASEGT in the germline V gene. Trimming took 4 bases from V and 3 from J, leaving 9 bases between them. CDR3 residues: CASSVREDYGYTF. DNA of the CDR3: TGTGCCAGCAGTGTGAGGGAGGACTATGGCTACACCTTC.

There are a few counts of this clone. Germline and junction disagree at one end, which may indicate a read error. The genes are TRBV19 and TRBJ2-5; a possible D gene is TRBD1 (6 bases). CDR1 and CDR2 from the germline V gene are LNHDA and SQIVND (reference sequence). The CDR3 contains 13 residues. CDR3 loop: CASADSWDAQAHF. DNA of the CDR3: TGTGCCAGTGCGGACAGTTGGGACGCTCAGGCCCACTTC.

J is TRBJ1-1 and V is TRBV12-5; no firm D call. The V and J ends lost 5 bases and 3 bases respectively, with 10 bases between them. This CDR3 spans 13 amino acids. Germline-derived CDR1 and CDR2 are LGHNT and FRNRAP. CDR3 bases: TGTGCTAGTGGTCCCCCCAAGGACACTGAAGCTTTCTTT. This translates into CASGPPKDTEAFF.

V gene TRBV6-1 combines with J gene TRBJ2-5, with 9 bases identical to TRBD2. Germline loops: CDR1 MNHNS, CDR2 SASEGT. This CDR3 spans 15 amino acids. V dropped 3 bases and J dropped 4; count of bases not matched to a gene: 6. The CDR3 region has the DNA TGTGCCAGCAGTGACAGGACTAGCGCAGGAGAGACCCAGTACTTC. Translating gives CASSDRTSAGETQYF.